Included here is one TCR beta chain sequence, with context. Its antigen is undetermined. Terminally differentiated effector memory CD45RA+ cells were excluded from the naive CD8 cells, which were CD45RO-negative and positively selected for CCR7. The data belong to a study of shared clonotypes between healthy human individuals. General study results and limits: Though the depth was large, rarefaction showed that sorted-subset sequencing was incomplete.

Method: immunoSEQ multiplex PCR; TCRdb's copy keeps in-frame clones and lacks some. The data hold about 2 million clones, with about 95% observed a single time. Input material: naive CD8+ T cells sorted from blood. This clonotype was obtained from a man between 18 and 35 years old in good health.

The CDR3 reads CASSSIRGGDEKLFF. In nucleotides, the CDR3 is TGTGCCAGCAGTTCAATCAGGGGGGGAGATGAAAAACTGTTTTTT. The chain carries TRBV27 and TRBJ1-4; 7 bases map to TRBD1. J was trimmed by 6 bases and V by 4 bases; bases with no gene match: 8. Looked up from germline, CDR1 is MNHEY and CDR2 is SMNVEV (reference sequence). This CDR3 has 15 residues.